What follows are 25 T cell receptor beta chains derived from one specimen sequenced in a study of cytomegalovirus exposure and HLA in healthy donors. Vbeta (60) and Jbeta (13) primers were used in the PCR. Sequencing was performed with immunoSEQ multiplex PCR; in TCRdb, only in-frame clones are kept and a portion is missing. The sample shows tens of thousands of clones, 65% to 85% of them seen only once. Source material: PBMCs. Every receptor here comes from a woman aged 25 to 39 in good health and CMV-seronegative.

V is TRBV6-4 and J is TRBJ2-3; TRBD2 agrees at 9 bases. Germline V gene data show CDR1 as MRHNA and CDR2 as SNTAGT. The CDR3 has 15 residues. With 0 bases clipped from V and 6 bases from J, the junction kept 4 bases outside the gene matches. The CDR3 is CASSDSSGGYDTQYF. The CDR3 DNA sequence: TGTGCCAGCAGTGACTCGAGCGGGGGGTACGATACGCAGTATTTT.

This chain joins TRBV19 and TRBJ2-1; tentative D call: TRBD2 (6 bases). Looked up from germline, CDR1 is LNHDA and CDR2 is SQIVND (reference sequence). V dropped 7 bases and J dropped 6 bases, with 10 bases sitting between them. The CDR3 is 12 amino acids. DNA of the CDR3: TGTGCCAGTATGGAGCGGGCCAATGAGCAGTTCTTC. It encodes CASMERANEQFF.

This clone was observed a handful of times. This chain links TRBV19 with TRBJ1-5, with D possibly matching TRBD1 (6 bases). Per the germline V gene, CDR1 is LNHDA and CDR2 is SQIVND (reference sequence). V gave up 6 bases and J gave up 6 bases, with 15 bases separating them. This CDR3 has 14 residues. The CDR3 sequence: CASSFSGVGQPQHF. The CDR3 nucleotides are TGTGCCAGTAGCTTTTCAGGGGTTGGTCAGCCCCAGCATTTT.

V is TRBV11-2 and J is TRBJ1-2; 7 bases align to TRBD1. Germline CDR1 SGHAT, CDR2 FQNNGV. This CDR3 comprises 13 residues. Trimming cost V 6 bases and J 4 bases; bases outside gene matches: 5. CDR3 DNA: TGTGCCAGCAGTTCACAGGGGATCTATGGCTACACCTTC. Translating it yields CASSSQGIYGYTF.

The rearrangement uses TRBV11-2 and TRBJ2-1; 7 bases are shared with TRBD2. V gave up 4 bases and J gave up 6 bases; unmatched junction bases: 15. The CDR3 covers 17 residues. The V gene's germline CDR1 is SGHAT and CDR2 FQNNGV. The CDR3 bases are TGTGCCAGCAGCTCACCCTTAGCCGGAGGGAGGGTCAATGAGCAGTTCTTC. Its translation is CASSSPLAGGRVNEQFF.

V gene TRBV11-2 combines with J gene TRBJ2-7; 14 bases match TRBD2. J gave up 4 bases and V 3 bases, and 11 bases lay outside the gene matches. The CDR3 has 18 residues. Germline V CDR1 and CDR2: SGHAT, FQNNGV. CDR3 residues: CASSFGLAGGWAFYEQYV. In nucleotides, the CDR3 is TGTGCCAGCAGCTTCGGACTAGCGGGAGGATGGGCCTTTTACGAGCAGTACGTC.

With respect to this clone: Within the sample, other DNA sequences also encode this same CDR3. The chain combines TRBV7-9 with TRBJ1-1; D is ambiguous. V was shortened by 4 bases and J by 1 base, with 7 bases between the two germline ends. Germline CDR1 reads SEHNR; CDR2 reads FQNEAQ (reference sequence). The CDR3 sequence is 13 residues long. CDR3 coding DNA: TGTGCCAGCAGCTCCACTGGGAACACTGAAGCTTTCTTT. Its translation is CASSSTGNTEAFF.

The chain employs TRBV27 and TRBJ1-6; 8 bases fit TRBD1. CDR1 MNHEY and CDR2 SMNVEV come from the germline V gene (reference sequence). V shed 2 bases and J 8 bases; nucleotides not matched to a gene: 5. The CDR3 totals 15 residues. CDR3 DNA: TGTGCCAGCAGTTTAAGTCAGGGGGCATATTCACCCCTCCACTTT. Amino acids: CASSLSQGAYSPLHF.

The chain employs TRBV6-5 and TRBJ1-2; TRBD1 is a possible D gene (5 bases). Germline V lookup: CDR1 MNHEY, CDR2 SVGAGI. There are 15 residues in the CDR3. Deletions cut 0 bases from V and 3 bases from J, with 11 bases between. In DNA form, the CDR3 reads TGTGCCAGCAGTTACTCCCCAGGGCCCGACTATGGCTACACCTTC. This encodes CASSYSPGPDYGYTF.

CDR3 in amino acids: CASAQIPNTEAFF. CDR3 in DNA: TGTGCCAGCGCCCAGATCCCAAACACTGAAGCTTTCTTT. The chain has TRBV28 and TRBJ1-1, with D hard to call. V shed 8 bases and J shed 2 bases, with 12 bases lying between them. The CDR3 extends over 13 amino acids. The V gene's germline CDR1 is MDHEN and CDR2 SYDVKM.

With regard to this clone: This CDR3 is also generated by other DNA sequences in the sample. The V call is TRBV15, the J call TRBJ2-5; TRBD1 matches at 7 bases. The V gene's germline CDR1 is LNHNV and CDR2 YYDKDF (reference sequence). With 5 bases clipped from V and 4 bases from J, the junction kept 4 bases outside the gene matches. This CDR3 is 13 amino acids long. The CDR3 sequence: CATSSQGPETQYF. Here the CDR3 DNA reads TGTGCCACCAGCTCACAGGGGCCAGAGACCCAGTACTTC.

The V gene is TRBV2, the J gene TRBJ1-2; 8 bases fit TRBD1. CDR1 and CDR2 (germline): SNHLY, FYNNEI. V was pared by 1 base and J by 5 bases, with 6 bases of the junction left unmatched. CDR3 length: 15 residues. CDR3 DNA: TGTGCCAGCAGTGAAGACCGGACAGGGCAGTATGGCTACACCTTC. Encoded protein: CASSEDRTGQYGYTF.

The chain is built from TRBV19 and TRBJ1-2, with D tentatively TRBD1 (6 bases). The V gene lost 3 bases and the J gene lost 3 bases, with 14 bases spanning the gap. Germline CDR1 is LNHDA and CDR2 is SQIVND (reference sequence). There are 15 residues in the CDR3. The CDR3 protein is CASSMGAGLDYGYTF. The CDR3 DNA is TGTGCCAGTAGTATGGGGGCAGGGCTTGACTATGGCTACACCTTC.

This chain links TRBV11-3 with TRBJ2-6, with D possibly TRBD1 on 5 matching bases. V lost 5 bases to trimming and J lost 2 bases, with 10 bases between them. The germline V gene encodes CDR1 SGHNT and CDR2 YENEEA. This CDR3 spans 15 amino acids. The DNA for the CDR3 is TGTGCCAGCAGCCCAGGGCAGGCTGGGGCCAACGTCCTGACTTTC. This translates into CASSPGQAGANVLTF.

The chain carries TRBV7-2 and TRBJ2-7; D is ambiguous. The germline V gene has CDR1 SGHTA and CDR2 FQGNSA. Trimming stripped 5 bases from V and 6 bases from J, with 8 bases between. The CDR3 has 11 residues. This chain's CDR3 is CASSTRVEQYF. CDR3 in DNA: TGTGCCAGCAGCACGCGAGTCGAGCAGTACTTC.

The CDR3 loop reads CASSSGEYTEAFF. The DNA of the CDR3 is TGTGCCAGCAGTTCAGGGGAGTACACTGAAGCTTTCTTT. The chain links TRBV7-6 to TRBJ1-1; tentative D call: TRBD1 (6 bases). Germline V gives CDR1 SGHVS, CDR2 FNYEAQ. Trimming shortened V by 6 bases and J by 3 bases, and 11 bases separated the two germline ends. This CDR3 has 13 residues.

The V call is TRBV7-9, the J call TRBJ1-4; a possible D gene is TRBD1 (5 bases). Germline values: CDR1 SEHNR, CDR2 FQNEAQ (reference sequence). Trimming took 5 bases from V and 4 from J, leaving 11 bases between them. The CDR3 extends over 14 amino acids. The CDR3 spells CASSQGVLNEKLFF. CDR3 DNA: TGTGCCAGCAGCCAAGGGGTGCTTAATGAAAAACTGTTTTTT.

This clone was counted only a few times. The chain has TRBV11-1 and TRBJ2-1, with 11 nucleotides matching TRBD2. CDR3 length equals 15 residues. Germline V gene lookup returns CDR1 SGHAT and CDR2 FQDESV (reference sequence). J lost 3 bases, V lost 4 bases, and 2 bases had no gene match. The CDR3 bases are TGTGCCAGCAGCTGGGGACTAGCGGACTACAATGAGCAGTTCTTC. It codes for CASSWGLADYNEQFF.

The chain combines TRBV5-1 with TRBJ2-7, with 11 bases identical to TRBD1. Germline lookup yields CDR1 SGHRS and CDR2 YFSETQ. This CDR3 is 16 amino acids long. J was trimmed by 2 bases and V by 6 bases; bases with no gene match: 10. The CDR3 loop is CASNLSGTGGTYEQYV. The CDR3 coding sequence is TGCGCCAGCAACTTAAGCGGGACAGGGGGGACCTACGAGCAGTACGTC.

As for this clone: The sample holds other DNA sequences that translate to the same CDR3. This rearrangement joins TRBV7-6 to TRBJ2-1, with 9 bases that match TRBD1. Trimming at V came to 1 base and at J to 7 bases, leaving 2 bases not matched to a gene. The CDR3 extends over 14 amino acids. Germline V gene data show CDR1 as SGHVS and CDR2 as FNYEAQ. CDR3 bases: TGTGCCAGCAGCTTAGGACAGGGGGGGAATGAGCAGTTCTTC. Amino acid sequence: CASSLGQGGNEQFF.

The J gene is TRBJ1-5, the V gene TRBV9; D perhaps matches TRBD1 (6 bases). This CDR3 comprises 15 residues. Trimming took off 0 bases at V and 7 bases at J, with 14 bases between the two ends. In germline, CDR1 is SGDLS, CDR2 YYNGEE. CDR3 region: CASSVEGGRWQPQHF. CDR3 DNA sequence: TGTGCCAGCAGCGTAGAAGGGGGACGCTGGCAGCCCCAGCATTTT.

The genes are TRBV4-2 and TRBJ1-1; tentative D call: TRBD1 (6 bases). This CDR3 is 18 amino acids long. The V end was cut by 2 bases, the J end by 2 bases, with 21 bases between. Germline V CDR1 and CDR2: LGHNA, YNFKEQ. The CDR3 DNA sequence: TGTGCCAGCAGCCAATCCCCCGGGGGGGCGGGCGGCAACACTGAAGCTTTCTTT. Translated, it gives CASSQSPGGAGGNTEAFF.

The chain carries TRBV19 and TRBJ2-1, with TRBD2 matching 7 bases. The ends lost 4 bases at V and 11 bases at J; junction bases unmatched: 11. This CDR3 is 14 amino acids long. Germline V gene data show CDR1 as LNHDA and CDR2 as SQIVND (reference sequence). The DNA of the CDR3 is TGTGCCAGTAGTAAAACCACTAGCGCGACTCAGCAGTTCTTC. This encodes CASSKTTSATQQFF. The variable domain in full, completed from reference TRBV19 and TRBJ2-1, reads DGGITQSPKYLFRKEGQNVTLSCEQNLNHDAMYWYRQDPGQGLRLIYYSQIVNDFQKGDIAEGYSVSREKKESFPLTVTSAQKNPTAFYLCASSKTTSATQQFFGPGTRLTVL.

This clone has a single count. V usage is TRBV9 and J usage is TRBJ2-5; 7 nucleotides line up with TRBD1. CDR3 length: 13 residues. The V gene's germline CDR1 is SGDLS and CDR2 YYNGEE. J was trimmed by 5 bases and V by 4 bases; bases with no gene match: 5. CDR3 bases: TGTGCCAGCAGCTACAGGGGTGTGGAGACCCAGTACTTC. It translates to CASSYRGVETQYF.

V is TRBV6-6 and J is TRBJ1-1; D is unresolved. From germline, CDR1 is MNHNY and CDR2 SVGAGI (reference sequence). Trimming shortened V by 7 bases and J by 2 bases, and 5 bases separated the two germline ends. The length of the CDR3 is 11 residues. The chain's CDR3 is CASTVNTEAFF. CDR3 sequence (DNA): TGTGCCAGCACCGTAAACACTGAAGCTTTCTTT.